This T cell receptor beta chain was recovered during a study of shared clonotypes between healthy human individuals (dated by TCRdb to the early 2020s). As for the study more broadly: A couple of women and three men aged 18 to 49 years were included in the cohort. For each donor, CD4 naive and CD4 memory were each given three plates, CD8 naive was given two plates, and CD8 memory was given one plate. Each donor's leukapheresis produced roughly between about 0.9 and 9.5 billion PBMCs. Libraries were prepared and TCR repertoires were sequenced by different laboratories using diverse techniques, in order to increase sequencing depth and limit assay-specific biases. The study deeply sequenced blood TCR repertoires of about 5 healthy adults to estimate repertoire size and the extent of clonotype sharing between individuals. General conclusions and limits of the study: Even with the large sequencing depth, rarefaction of the sorted-subset datasets indicated that sequencing was incomplete. Based on pairwise subsampling, the degree of clonotype sharing among donors was expected to be affected by sequencing depth. Across a handful of donors, about 5% of naive CD4, approximately 3.6% of naive CD8, approximately 2.5% of memory CD4, and approximately 0.4% of memory CD8 clonotypes were shared. Compared with non-shared clonotypes, clonotypes shared by all four sorted-subset donors had higher generation probabilities. Because the study included only a small number of donors, the genetic and exposure-history diversity represented was limited. Sampling was limited to blood, and TCR repertoires in tissue likely differ from TCR repertoires in blood. Naive subsets generally had larger estimated clonotype richness than memory subsets did.

Healthy HIV-negative adults with no recently reported acute infections or vaccinations were included as donors. Every donor was a Caucasian adult residing in Nashville, Tennessee, USA. CD4+ T cells were enriched by magnetic negative selection, after which naive cells were positively selected on CD45RA and the negative fraction was taken as the memory subset. Blood was obtained by leukapheresis, after which PBMCs were separated by Ficoll-Histopaque density gradient centrifugation and cryopreserved in liquid nitrogen vapor phase. Analytical flow cytometry was used to check the purity and quantity of every magnetically sorted T cell population. Each sorted fraction had its genomic DNA isolated and then quantified by UV absorbance on a Nanodrop 2000c. Using the deep immunoSEQ assay, TCR CDR3 regions were amplified from genomic DNA by multiplex PCR. Genomic DNA extracted from each cell subset was distributed evenly over all wells of several immunoSEQ 96-well plates, and each plate served as one replicate. Each replicate PCR for sorted subsets received roughly 0.2 ug genomic DNA, equal to some 32,000 T cell genomes. Purified libraries were quantified with a Qubit 3.0 fluorometer, sized on a Bioanalyzer 2100, and re-quantified with the KAPA Library Quantification kit. A separate single-read 150-cycle Illumina NextSeq 550 flow cell was used to sequence each immunoSEQ 96-well plate. From the authors' description of their analysis: Because the immunoSEQ output held only junctional sequences and lacked quality scores, the filtering could not match the filtering applied to full-length reads. To assign V/J genes and CDR3, sequences were annotated against IMGT germline references using PyIR, a Python wrapper for IgBLAST v1.9. Any read was removed if the V/J assignment was weak (E-value above 1e-6), the CDR3 was missing, or the read contained stop codons, out-of-frame junctions, or ambiguous translated residues. V3J clonotypes were defined as sequences sharing the same inferred V gene, J gene, and CDR3 amino acid sequence. The percentage overlap between two repertoires was calculated by dividing the number of shared unique clonotypes by the size of the smaller repertoire. Richness of each repertoire was evaluated using RTK rarefaction, the Chao1 estimator, and Recon v2.1 estimates of unobserved clonotypes. Generation probabilities were computed with OLGA for all TCRbeta clonotypes obtained by the gDNA method from four donors. What TCRdb holds here is the immuneACCESS table cut down to in-frame rearrangements. Part of the clones is not present; checked against another copy, under half of the missing clones reflect an unresolved V gene, and the others are unexplained. V, J and clone size were drawn from that table, and D and trimming were deduced from the DNA. For this sample there are around 1.6 million clones; 95% to 99% appear just once. The ten largest account for approximately 0.44% of the sample.

As for this clone: The specificity of this receptor is unknown. No base-level quality is on record; no much larger clone is a single base apart.

The sequence came from a man aged 25-45 years in good health. Sequencing was carried out using naive CD4+ T cells sorted from blood. This specimen's cell subset or site label, per the study, means: CD45RA+ positively selected.

The CDR3 amino acid sequence is: CASSQARGEQYF. The sequenced DNA is TGTGCCAGCAGCCAAGCACGGGGTGAGCAGTACTTC. The sequence joins TRBV14 to TRBJ2-7; the D gene is possibly TRBD2, with 5 bases matching. CDR1 and CDR2 were assigned from the germline V gene as SGHDN and FVKESK. V is cut by 1 base and J by 7 bases, and the space between the germline ends is 8 bases. The CDR3 covers 12 residues, taking in both the cysteine and the phenylalanine. The only DNA kept is the CDR3, 36 bases in frame from the first base.